A selection of T cell receptor beta chains follows, all from one sample in a study of cytomegalovirus exposure and HLA in healthy donors. Sequenced by immunoSEQ multiplex PCR; TCRdb stores in-frame clones only, minus some. The data show 200,000 to 250,000 clones, with about 80% seen just once and around 2% held by the top ten. The sequenced sample consisted of PBMCs. All receptors come from a young man in good health and CMV-seronegative. The CDR3 runs from the conserved cysteine through the conserved F or W. A D gene is named only where the DNA matches it firmly. Some rows have no size entry. The others give once, few or many, or a class for an expanded clone.

CAIVARENTEAFF | TGTGCCATCGTAGCCAGGGAGAACACTGAAGCTTTCTTT | NA | TRBV10-3 | few | TRBJ1-1
CASSQYIRENDEQYF | TGTGCCAGCAGCCAGTATATTAGGGAGAACGACGAGCAGTACTTC | NA | TRBV11-2 | few | TRBJ2-7
CASSFAASGGRQETQYF | TGTGCCAGCAGTTTTGCGGCTAGCGGGGGCAGACAAGAGACCCAGTACTTC | TRBD2 | TRBV27 | NA | TRBJ2-5
CASSLASGSYNEQFF | TGCGCCAGCAGCTTGGCATCAGGCTCCTACAATGAGCAGTTCTTC | NA | TRBV5-1 | NA | TRBJ2-1
CASSPPGQFNSPLHF | TGTGCCAGCAGCCCGCCGGGACAGTTTAATTCACCCCTCCACTTT | TRBD1 | TRBV9 | NA | TRBJ1-6
CASSYELLYGYTF | TGTGCCAGCAGTTACGAACTTCTCTATGGCTACACCTTC | NA | TRBV6-6 | NA | TRBJ1-2
CASSPDRGDFTEAFF | TGTGCCAGCAGTCCCGACAGGGGGGATTTCACTGAAGCTTTCTTT | TRBD1 | TRBV6-1 | NA | TRBJ1-1
CASSYGVNQPQHF | TGTGCCAGCAGTTACGGAGTTAATCAGCCCCAGCATTTT | NA | TRBV6-5 | NA | TRBJ1-5
CASSEWREGADTQYF | TGTGCCAGCAGTGAATGGCGGGAGGGGGCAGATACGCAGTATTTT | TRBD2 | TRBV25-1 | NA | TRBJ2-3
CASSPRQGANGDTQYF | TGTGCCAGCAGCCCAAGACAGGGGGCGAACGGGGATACGCAGTATTTT | TRBD1 | TRBV7-2 | NA | TRBJ2-3
CASSQGRTRTDEQFF | TGCGCCAGCAGCCAAGGGAGGACTAGGACCGATGAGCAGTTCTTC | TRBD2 | TRBV4-3 | once | TRBJ2-1
CASSPLGTGTGGNQPQHF | TGTGCCAGCTCACCACTCGGGACCGGGACAGGGGGCAATCAGCCCCAGCATTTT | TRBD1 | TRBV18 | NA | TRBJ1-5
CASTVLAGVVEQFF | TGTGCCAGCACAGTCCTAGCGGGGGTGGTAGAGCAGTTCTTC | TRBD2 | TRBV2 | few | TRBJ2-1
CATRGGLANTGELFF | TGTGCCACGCGGGGGGGACTAGCTAACACCGGGGAGCTGTTTTTT | TRBD2 | TRBV19 | once | TRBJ2-2
CASSTITGDGDTEAFF | TGTGCCAGCAGCACTATCACAGGGGACGGGGACACTGAAGCTTTCTTT | TRBD1 | TRBV7-2 | NA | TRBJ1-1
CASSLGALAGSYNEQFF | TGTGCCAGCAGCTTAGGGGCACTAGCGGGCTCCTACAATGAGCAGTTCTTC | TRBD2 | TRBV7-9 | NA | TRBJ2-1
CAWSLKGGAAGNQPQHF | TGTGCCTGGAGCCTGAAAGGGGGCGCCGCCGGGAATCAGCCCCAGCATTTT | TRBD1 | TRBV30 | NA | TRBJ1-5
CASSRNRESDTQYF | TGTGCCAGCTCACGCAACAGGGAGTCGGATACGCAGTATTTT | NA | TRBV18 | NA | TRBJ2-3
CSVGVAGGPGELFF | TGCAGCGTTGGCGTTGCGGGAGGGCCCGGGGAGCTGTTTTTT | TRBD2 | TRBV29-1 | NA | TRBJ2-2
CAWTAGRGHEQYF | TGTGCCTGGACCGCGGGCAGGGGGCACGAGCAGTACTTC | TRBD1 | TRBV30 | NA | TRBJ2-7
CASSYPQGLNTEAFF | TGTGCCAGTAGTTACCCGCAGGGCCTGAACACTGAAGCTTTCTTT | NA | TRBV19 | NA | TRBJ1-1
CASAKTVSTDTQYF | TGTGCTAGTGCCAAGACAGTCAGCACAGATACGCAGTATTTT | NA | TRBV12-5 | NA | TRBJ2-3
CASGRGLGYGYTF | TGTGCCAGCGGCAGGGGGCTCGGGTATGGCTACACCTTC | TRBD1 | TRBV28 | NA | TRBJ1-2
CASSLGGANTGELFF | TGTGCCAGCAGCTTAGGAGGGGCGAACACCGGGGAGCTGTTTTTT | NA | TRBV7-3 | few | TRBJ2-2
CASRPGTGGSSGNTIYF | TGCGCCAGCCGACCTGGGACAGGGGGCTCCTCTGGAAACACCATATATTTT | TRBD1 | TRBV23-1 | NA | TRBJ1-3
CASYKDAGVYNEQFF | TGCGCCAGCTACAAGGACGCGGGAGTATATAATGAGCAGTTCTTC | TRBD2 | TRBV5-1 | few | TRBJ2-1
CASSSARIGNSPLHF | TGTGCCAGCAGCTCGGCTAGGATCGGTAATTCACCCCTCCACTTT | NA | TRBV5-6 | NA | TRBJ1-6
CASSQEGLGGYEQYF | TGCGCCAGCAGCCAAGAAGGCCTCGGCGGTTACGAGCAGTACTTC | NA | TRBV4-1 | NA | TRBJ2-7
CAWSVPGTGGSNTEAFF | TGTGCCTGGAGTGTACCAGGGACAGGGGGCTCGAACACTGAAGCTTTCTTT | TRBD1 | TRBV30 | few | TRBJ1-1
CASTPAGGRQPQHF | TGTGCCAGCACTCCGGCGGGGGGCCGGCAGCCCCAGCATTTT | NA | TRBV6-5 | once | TRBJ1-5
CASQVGEGVTEAFF | TGTGCCAGTCAAGTTGGCGAGGGTGTCACTGAAGCTTTCTTT | NA | TRBV6-5 | NA | TRBJ1-1
CASNLQGVNSPLHF | TGTGCCAGCAACCTCCAGGGGGTTAATTCACCCCTCCACTTT | TRBD1 | TRBV27 | once | TRBJ1-6
CASSELRSYEQYF | TGTGCCAGCAGTGAACTCAGGTCCTACGAGCAGTACTTC | NA | TRBV6-1 | NA | TRBJ2-7
CASSLAIVSEAFF | TGTGCCAGCAGCTTGGCCATTGTGTCTGAAGCTTTCTTT | NA | TRBV5-6 | NA | TRBJ1-1
CASQRVGTDYNEQFF | TGTGCCAGCCAGCGAGTGGGGACAGATTACAATGAGCAGTTCTTC | TRBD1 | TRBV7-9 | NA | TRBJ2-1
CASSSHRGPHNEQFF | TGTGCCAGCAGCTCTCACAGGGGGCCTCACAATGAGCAGTTCTTC | TRBD1 | TRBV7-2 | NA | TRBJ2-1
CASSELTDTQYF | TGTGCCAGCAGTGAACTGACAGATACGCAGTATTTT | NA | TRBV6-1 | few | TRBJ2-3
CASRSGGLNTEAFF | TGTGCCAGCAGATCCGGGGGGTTGAACACTGAAGCTTTCTTT | NA | TRBV28 | NA | TRBJ1-1
CASTGEDFDTGELFF | TGTGCCAGCACCGGTGAGGATTTCGACACCGGGGAGCTGTTTTTT | NA | TRBV2 | NA | TRBJ2-2
CASSLHGISYNEQFF | TGTGCCAGCAGCCTACACGGGATTTCCTACAATGAGCAGTTCTTC | NA | TRBV7-3 | NA | TRBJ2-1
CASSVDRVDTQYF | TGTGCCAGCAGCGTTGACAGGGTAGATACGCAGTATTTT | TRBD1 | TRBV2 | NA | TRBJ2-3
CASSQDGLQETQYF | TGCGCCAGCAGCCAAGATGGGCTCCAAGAGACCCAGTACTTC | NA | TRBV4-1 | NA | TRBJ2-5
CAWSVASADTQYF | TGTGCCTGGAGTGTCGCTAGTGCCGATACGCAGTATTTT | NA | TRBV30 | few | TRBJ2-3
CASSPSVSYEQYF | TGTGCCAGCAGCCCGTCGGTGTCCTACGAGCAGTACTTC | NA | TRBV7-2 | NA | TRBJ2-7
CASSLGEYGTGYNEQFF | TGTGCCAGCAGCTTAGGGGAGTACGGGACAGGCTACAATGAGCAGTTCTTC | TRBD1 | TRBV7-9 | NA | TRBJ2-1
CASSFGQGDEKLFF | TGTGCCAGCAGCTTCGGACAGGGAGATGAAAAACTGTTTTTT | TRBD1 | TRBV11-1 | NA | TRBJ1-4
CSVEETANGYTF | TGCAGCGTTGAAGAGACAGCTAACGGCTACACCTTC | NA | TRBV29-1 | few | TRBJ1-2
CASSPDYTGELFF | TGTGCCAGCAGCCCGGACTACACCGGGGAGCTGTTTTTT | NA | TRBV11-2 | NA | TRBJ2-2
CASTQGVWTEAFF | TGTGCCAGCACGCAGGGTGTGTGGACTGAAGCTTTCTTT | NA | TRBV7-2 | few | TRBJ1-1
CASSLEGQGSTDTQYF | TGTGCCAGCAGCTTAGAAGGTCAGGGAAGCACAGATACGCAGTATTTT | NA | TRBV7-9 | NA | TRBJ2-3
CASGSTGEGNIQYF | TGTGCCAGCGGCTCGACAGGGGAGGGGAACATTCAGTACTTC | NA | TRBV6-5 | NA | TRBJ2-4
CASSSASYEQYF | TGTGCCAGCAGCTCAGCTAGCTACGAGCAGTACTTC | NA | TRBV5-4 | NA | TRBJ2-7
CASSFQGVLSSYEQYF | TGTGCCAGCAGCTTCCAGGGGGTCCTTAGCTCCTACGAGCAGTACTTC | TRBD1 | TRBV7-6 | few | TRBJ2-7
CASVQDISGNTIYF | TGTGCCAGCGTACAGGACATCTCTGGAAACACCATATATTTT | NA | TRBV2 | NA | TRBJ1-3
CASSSGGTGGDNEQFF | TGCGCCAGCAGCTCGGGGGGGACAGGGGGGGACAATGAGCAGTTCTTC | TRBD1 | TRBV5-1 | NA | TRBJ2-1
CSVQRERGDTQYF | TGCAGCGTTCAGCGGGAGCGGGGAGATACGCAGTATTTT | TRBD2 | TRBV29-1 | NA | TRBJ2-3